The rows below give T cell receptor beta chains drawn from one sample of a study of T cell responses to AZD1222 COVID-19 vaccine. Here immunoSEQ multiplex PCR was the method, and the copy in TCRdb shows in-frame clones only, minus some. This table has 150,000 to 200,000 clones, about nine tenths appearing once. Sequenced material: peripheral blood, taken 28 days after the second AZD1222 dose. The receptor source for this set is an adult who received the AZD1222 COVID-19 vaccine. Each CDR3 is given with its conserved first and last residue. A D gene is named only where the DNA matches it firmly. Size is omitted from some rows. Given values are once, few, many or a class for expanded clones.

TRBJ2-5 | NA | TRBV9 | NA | CASSVGGSQETQYF | TGTGCCAGCAGCGTAGGTGGCTCTCAAGAGACCCAGTACTTC
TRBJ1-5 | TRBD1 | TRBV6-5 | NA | CASSPGGNQPQHF | TGTGCCAGCAGTCCAGGGGGAAATCAGCCCCAGCATTTT
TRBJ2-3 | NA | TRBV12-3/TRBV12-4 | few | CASSFKGVDTQYF | TGTGCCAGCAGTTTTAAGGGGGTGGATACGCAGTATTTT
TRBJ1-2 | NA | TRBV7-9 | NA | CASSPSGYGYTF | TGTGCCAGCAGCCCATCGGGCTATGGCTACACCTTC
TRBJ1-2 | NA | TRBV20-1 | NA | CSASITGNYGYTF | TGCAGTGCTAGTATAACAGGAAACTATGGCTACACCTTC
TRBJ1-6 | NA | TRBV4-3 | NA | CASSQDLNPVYNSPLHF | TGCGCCAGCAGCCAAGATTTGAACCCGGTCTATAATTCACCCCTCCACTTT
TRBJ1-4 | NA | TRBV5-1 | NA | CASSLGQPNEKLFF | TGCGCCAGCAGCTTGGGGCAGCCCAATGAAAAACTGTTTTTT
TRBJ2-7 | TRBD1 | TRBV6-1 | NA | CASSALDRGLSYEQYF | TGTGCCAGCAGTGCCCTAGACAGGGGGCTCTCGTACGAGCAGTACTTC
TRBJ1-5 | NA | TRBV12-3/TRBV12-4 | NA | CASSFEGNQPQHF | TGTGCCAGCAGTTTTGAGGGAAATCAGCCCCAGCATTTT
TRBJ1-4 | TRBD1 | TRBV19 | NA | CASRPLDREGEKLFF | TGTGCCAGTAGACCATTGGACAGGGAGGGGGAAAAACTGTTTTTT
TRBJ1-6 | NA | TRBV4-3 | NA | CASSQGTSDNSPLHF | TGCGCCAGCAGCCAGGGGACATCGGATAATTCACCCCTCCACTTT
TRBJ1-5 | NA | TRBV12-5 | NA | CASGLGLNQPQHF | TGTGCTAGTGGTTTGGGCCTGAATCAGCCCCAGCATTTT
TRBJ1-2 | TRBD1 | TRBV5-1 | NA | CASSLPGQGYGYTF | TGCGCCAGCAGCCTACCGGGACAGGGATATGGCTACACCTTC
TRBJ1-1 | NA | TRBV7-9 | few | CASSPQVIMNTEAFF | TGTGCCAGCAGCCCACAGGTGATCATGAACACTGAAGCTTTCTTT
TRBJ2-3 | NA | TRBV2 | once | CASSEQGDTQYF | TGTGCCAGCAGTGAGCAGGGGGATACGCAGTATTTT
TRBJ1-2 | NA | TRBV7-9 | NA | CASSLVNWAGYTF | TGTGCCAGCAGCTTAGTGAACTGGGCCGGCTACACCTTC
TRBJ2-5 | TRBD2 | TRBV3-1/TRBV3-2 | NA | CASSAGLAGDRETQYF | TGTGCCAGCAGCGCGGGACTAGCGGGAGATCGTGAGACCCAGTACTTC
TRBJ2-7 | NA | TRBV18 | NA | CASSPRQGFHEQYF | TGTGCCAGCTCACCCAGGCAGGGGTTCCACGAGCAGTACTTC
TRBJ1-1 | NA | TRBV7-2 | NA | CASSPSVNTEAFF | TGTGCCAGCAGTCCGTCCGTGAACACTGAAGCTTTCTTT
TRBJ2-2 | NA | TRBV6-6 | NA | CASSLRQSTNTGELFF | TGTGCCAGCAGCCTCCGACAGTCAACGAACACCGGGGAGCTGTTTTTT
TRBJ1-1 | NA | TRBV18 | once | CASSNEGLNTEAFF | TGTGCCAGCTCAAACGAGGGTTTGAACACTGAAGCTTTCTTT
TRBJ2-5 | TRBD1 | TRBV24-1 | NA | CATSDLGAGGYETQYF | TGTGCCACCAGTGATTTGGGGGCAGGGGGCTATGAGACCCAGTACTTC
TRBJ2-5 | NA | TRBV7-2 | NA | CASSLTLPGRGETQYF | TGTGCCAGCAGTTTAACCCTCCCGGGGCGCGGGGAGACCCAGTACTTC
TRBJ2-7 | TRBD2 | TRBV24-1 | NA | CATSAPGTSGIGEQYF | TGTGCCACCAGTGCCCCCGGGACTAGCGGGATTGGCGAGCAGTACTTC
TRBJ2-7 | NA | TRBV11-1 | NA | CASSLGQTPTYEQYF | TGTGCCAGCAGCTTGGGGCAGACGCCTACCTACGAGCAGTACTTC
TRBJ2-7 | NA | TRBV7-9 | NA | CASSLVGLEQYF | TGTGCCAGCAGCTTAGTTGGGCTCGAGCAGTACTTC
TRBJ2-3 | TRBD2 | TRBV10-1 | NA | CASSGTSGGTDTQYF | TGCGCCAGCAGTGGGACTAGCGGGGGTACAGATACGCAGTATTTT
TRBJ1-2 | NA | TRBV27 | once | CASSLFEGQPYGYTF | TGTGCCAGCAGTTTATTCGAGGGGCAGCCCTATGGCTACACCTTC
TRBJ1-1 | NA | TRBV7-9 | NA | CASSFPQGEAFF | TGTGCCAGCAGCTTCCCCCAGGGAGAAGCTTTCTTT
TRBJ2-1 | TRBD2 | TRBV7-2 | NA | CASEREGLTEQFF | TGTGCCAGCGAGCGGGAGGGCCTTACTGAGCAGTTCTTC
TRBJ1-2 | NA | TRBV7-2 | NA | CATKDSLTGYTF | TGTGCCACTAAGGACAGCCTCACTGGCTACACCTTC
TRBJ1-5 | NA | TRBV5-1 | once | CASSLGWGEGNQPQHF | TGCGCCAGCAGCCTCGGTTGGGGGGAGGGCAATCAGCCCCAGCATTTT
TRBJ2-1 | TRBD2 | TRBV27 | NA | CASSFRVAGGVRDEQFF | TGTGCCAGCAGTTTCAGAGTAGCGGGAGGGGTCCGGGATGAGCAGTTCTTC
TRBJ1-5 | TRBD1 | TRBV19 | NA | CASRDRASSNQPQHF | TGTGCCAGTAGGGACAGGGCAAGCAGCAATCAGCCCCAGCATTTT
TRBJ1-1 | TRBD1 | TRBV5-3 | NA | CARSSGGVPLNTEAFF | TGTGCCAGAAGCTCAGGGGGCGTTCCTCTGAACACTGAAGCTTTCTTT
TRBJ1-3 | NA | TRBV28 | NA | CASKYAGGYSGNTIYF | TGTGCCAGCAAATACGCCGGGGGCTACTCTGGAAACACCATATATTTT
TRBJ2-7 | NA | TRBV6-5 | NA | CASQPLSSYEQYF | TGTGCCAGCCAGCCATTGAGCTCCTACGAGCAGTACTTC